The sequence of this T cell receptor (beta chain) was determined in a study of blood T cell repertoires in COVID-19. Study-level background: T cells, B-cell-depleted T cells, or PBMCs supplied cDNA or gDNA.

Study processing details: The authors estimated nucleated cell counts from reference gene primer amplification. Using immunoSEQ multiplex PCR, the repertoire was profiled, and TCRdb retains in-frame clones only, with some absent. V, J and clone size were drawn from that table, and D and trimming were deduced from the DNA. This table holds fewer than 65,000 clones, approximately 85% found once. CDR1 is SEHNR and CDR2 is FQNEAQ in the germline V gene (reference sequence). The CDR3 contains 15 residues. V shed 5 bases and J 4 bases; nucleotides not matched to a gene: 4. V gene TRBV7-9 combines with J gene TRBJ2-3, with 12 bases identical to TRBD1. This clonotype was sampled from a human donor in a cohort sampled during active COVID-19. Sequenced: peripheral blood. The CDR3 nucleotides read TGTGCCAGCAGCCCCGGGACAGGGGGCCCAGATACGCAGTATTTT. Its translation is CASSPGTGGPDTQYF.